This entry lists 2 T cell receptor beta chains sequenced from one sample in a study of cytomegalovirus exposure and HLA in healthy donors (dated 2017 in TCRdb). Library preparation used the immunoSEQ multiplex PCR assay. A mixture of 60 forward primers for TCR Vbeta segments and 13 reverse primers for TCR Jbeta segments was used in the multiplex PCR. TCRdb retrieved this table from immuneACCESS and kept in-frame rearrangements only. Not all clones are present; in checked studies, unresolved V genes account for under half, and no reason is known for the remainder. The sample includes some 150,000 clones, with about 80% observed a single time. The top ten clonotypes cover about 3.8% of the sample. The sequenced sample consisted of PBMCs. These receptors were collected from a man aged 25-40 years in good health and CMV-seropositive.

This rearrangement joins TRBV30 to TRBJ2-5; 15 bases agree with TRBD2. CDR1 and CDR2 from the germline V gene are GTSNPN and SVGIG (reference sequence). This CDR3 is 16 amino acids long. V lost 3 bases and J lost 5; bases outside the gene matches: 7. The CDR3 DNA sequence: TGTGCCTGGAGCGAAGGGACTAGCGGGGGGCTGGAGACCCAGTACTTC. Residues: CAWSEGTSGGLETQYF.

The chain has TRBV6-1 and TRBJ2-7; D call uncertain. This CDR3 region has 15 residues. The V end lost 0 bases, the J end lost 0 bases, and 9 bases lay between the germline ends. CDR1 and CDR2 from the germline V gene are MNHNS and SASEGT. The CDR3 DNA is TGTGCCAGCAGTGAAGCGATGGCAGACTCCTACGAGCAGTACTTC. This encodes CASSEAMADSYEQYF.